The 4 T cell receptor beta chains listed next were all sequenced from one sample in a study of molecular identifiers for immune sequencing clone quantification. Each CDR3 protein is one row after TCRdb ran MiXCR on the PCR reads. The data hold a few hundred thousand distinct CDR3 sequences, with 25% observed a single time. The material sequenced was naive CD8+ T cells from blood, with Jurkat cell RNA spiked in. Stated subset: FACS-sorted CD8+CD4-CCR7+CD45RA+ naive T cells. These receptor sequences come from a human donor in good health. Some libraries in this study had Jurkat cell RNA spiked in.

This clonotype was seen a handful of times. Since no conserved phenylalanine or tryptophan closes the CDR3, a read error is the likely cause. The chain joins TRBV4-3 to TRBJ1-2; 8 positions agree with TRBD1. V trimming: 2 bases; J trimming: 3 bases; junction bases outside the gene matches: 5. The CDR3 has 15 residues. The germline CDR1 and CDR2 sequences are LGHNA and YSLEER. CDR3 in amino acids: CASSQSGQGHYGYTL. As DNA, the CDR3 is TGCGCCAGCAGCCAATCAGGACAGGGTCACTATGGCTACACCCTC.

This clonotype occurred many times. In DNA, the CDR3 is TGTGCCAGCAGCTACAGGGTCGGAGATACGCAGTATTTT. As protein: CASSYRVGDTQYF. V gene TRBV28 combines with J gene TRBJ2-3, with D maybe TRBD1 (6 bases). The CDR3 sequence is 13 residues long. Trimming removed 6 bases from V and 5 bases from J, with 12 bases in between. CDR1 MDHEN and CDR2 SYDVKM come from the germline V gene.

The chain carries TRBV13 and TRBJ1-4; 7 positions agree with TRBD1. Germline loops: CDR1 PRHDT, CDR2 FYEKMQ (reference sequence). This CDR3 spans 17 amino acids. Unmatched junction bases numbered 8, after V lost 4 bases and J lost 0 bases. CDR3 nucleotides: TGTGCCAGCAGCTCCCGGACAGGACCTGCAACTAATGAAAAACTGTTTTTT. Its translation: CASSSRTGPATNEKLFF.

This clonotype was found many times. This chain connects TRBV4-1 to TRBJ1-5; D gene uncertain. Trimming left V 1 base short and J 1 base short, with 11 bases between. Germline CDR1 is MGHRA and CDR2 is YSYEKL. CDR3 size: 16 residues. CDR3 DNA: TGCGCCAGCAGCCAAGTTACTCCGGGGAGCAATCAGCCCCAGCATTTT. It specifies CASSQVTPGSNQPQHF.